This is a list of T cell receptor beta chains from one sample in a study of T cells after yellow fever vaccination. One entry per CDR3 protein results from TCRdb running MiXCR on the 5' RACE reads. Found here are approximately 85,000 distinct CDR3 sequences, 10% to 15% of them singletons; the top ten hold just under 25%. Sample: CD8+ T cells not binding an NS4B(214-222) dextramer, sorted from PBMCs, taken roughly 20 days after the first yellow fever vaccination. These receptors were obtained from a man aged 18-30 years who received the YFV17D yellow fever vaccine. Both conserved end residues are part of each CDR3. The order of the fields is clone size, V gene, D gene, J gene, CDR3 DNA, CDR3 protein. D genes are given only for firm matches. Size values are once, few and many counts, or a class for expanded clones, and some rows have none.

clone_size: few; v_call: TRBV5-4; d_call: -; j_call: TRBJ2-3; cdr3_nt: TGTGCCAGCAACCCGGGGGGCAAGACAGATACGCAGTATTTT; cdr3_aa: CASNPGGKTDTQYF
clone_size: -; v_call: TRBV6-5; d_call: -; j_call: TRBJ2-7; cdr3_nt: TGTGCCAGCAGTTTCGGGATCTCCTCCTACGAGCAGTACTTC; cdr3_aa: CASSFGISSYEQYF
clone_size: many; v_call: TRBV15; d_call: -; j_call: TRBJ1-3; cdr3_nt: TGTGCCACCAGCAGAGATTGGGCCAACTCTGGAAACACCATATATTTT; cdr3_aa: CATSRDWANSGNTIYF
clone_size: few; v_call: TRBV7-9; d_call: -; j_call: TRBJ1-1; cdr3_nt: TGTGCCAGCAGCAAATTGGACAGAACCTTGAACACTGAAGCTTTCTTT; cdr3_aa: CASSKLDRTLNTEAFF
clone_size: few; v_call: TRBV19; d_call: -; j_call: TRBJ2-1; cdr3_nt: TGTGCCAGTAGTATCCCACCGACGAGCTCCTACAATGAGCAGTTCTTC; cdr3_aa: CASSIPPTSSYNEQFF
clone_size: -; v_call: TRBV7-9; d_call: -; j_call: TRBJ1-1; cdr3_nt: TGTGCCAGCAGGAGGGTGGGTACTATGAACACTGAAGCTTTCTTT; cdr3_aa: CASRRVGTMNTEAFF
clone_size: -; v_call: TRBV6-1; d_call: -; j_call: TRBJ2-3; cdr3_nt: TGTGCCAGCAGTGAATTGGGGCCTTCAGATACGCAGTATTTT; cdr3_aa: CASSELGPSDTQYF
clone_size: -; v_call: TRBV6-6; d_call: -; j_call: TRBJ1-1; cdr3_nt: TGTGCCGGAGACGGGGGCGACACTGAAGCTTTCTTT; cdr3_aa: CAGDGGDTEAFF
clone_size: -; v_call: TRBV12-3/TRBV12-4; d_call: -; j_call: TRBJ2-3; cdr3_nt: TGTGCCAGCAGGGCCGCATTTGCAGATACGCAGTATTTT; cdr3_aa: CASRAAFADTQYF
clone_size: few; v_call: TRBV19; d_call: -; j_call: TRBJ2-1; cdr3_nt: TGTGCCAGTAGCCAAGGGGGGGGGGCCTACAATGAGCAGTTCTTC; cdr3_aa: CASSQGGGAYNEQFF
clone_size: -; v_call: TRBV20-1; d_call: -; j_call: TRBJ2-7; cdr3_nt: TGCAGTGCTACATTTGCCGGGACGGTCTCCTACGAGCAGTACTTC; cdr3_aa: CSATFAGTVSYEQYF
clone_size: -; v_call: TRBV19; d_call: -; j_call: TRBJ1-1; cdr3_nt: TGTGCCAGTAGTGAGCGAGGATTCGGCACTGAAGCTTTCTTT; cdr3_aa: CASSERGFGTEAFF
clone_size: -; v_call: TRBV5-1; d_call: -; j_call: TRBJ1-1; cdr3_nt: TGCGCCAGCAGCGCCACTACGAACACTGAAGCTTTCTTT; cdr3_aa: CASSATTNTEAFF
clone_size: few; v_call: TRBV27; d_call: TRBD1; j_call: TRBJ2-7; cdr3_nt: TGTGCCAGCAGTCCGGGGACAGGGGGGGTCAACGAGCAGTACTTC; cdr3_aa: CASSPGTGGVNEQYF
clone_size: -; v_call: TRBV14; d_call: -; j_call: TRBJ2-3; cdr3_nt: TGTGCCAGCAATACCTTTGGCACAGATACGCAGTATTTT; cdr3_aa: CASNTFGTDTQYF
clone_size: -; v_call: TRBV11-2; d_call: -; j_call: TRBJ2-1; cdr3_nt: TGTGCCAGCAGCCCCCTGGACGACAACAATGAGCAGTTCTTC; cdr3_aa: CASSPLDDNNEQFF
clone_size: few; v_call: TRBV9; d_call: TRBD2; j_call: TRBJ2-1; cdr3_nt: TGTGCCAGCAGCGTGACTAGCGGGGGGAGGGCCAGTGAGCAGTTCTTC; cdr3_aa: CASSVTSGGRASEQFF
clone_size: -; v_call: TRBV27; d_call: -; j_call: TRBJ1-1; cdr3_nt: TGTGCCAGCAGTGGACAGATGAATTTGGATGAAGCTTTCTTT; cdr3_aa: CASSGQMNLDEAFF
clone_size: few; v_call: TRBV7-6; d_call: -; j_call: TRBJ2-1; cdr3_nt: TGTGCCAGCAGCAAAACGTCCTGGCAGGGAGATACCTACCTTCTCAATAACAATGAGCAGTTCTTC; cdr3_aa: CASSKTSWQGDTYLLNNNEQFF
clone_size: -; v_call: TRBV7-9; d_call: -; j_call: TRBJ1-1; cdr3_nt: TGTGCCAGCAGCTCATCGGACAGAATGAACACTGAAGCTTTCTTT; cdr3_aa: CASSSSDRMNTEAFF
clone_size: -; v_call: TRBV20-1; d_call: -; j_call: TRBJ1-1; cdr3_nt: TGCAGTGCTGGGTGGGCGCGTGAGCCCCCCTGGGCTGAAGCTTTCTTT; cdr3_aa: CSAGWAREPPWAEAFF
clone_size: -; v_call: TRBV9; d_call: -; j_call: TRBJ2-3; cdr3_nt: TGTGCCAGCAGCGCCTTAAAGCTGGATACGCAGTATTTT; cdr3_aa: CASSALKLDTQYF
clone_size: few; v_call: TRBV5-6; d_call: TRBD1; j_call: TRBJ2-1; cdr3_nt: TGTGCCAGCACCACTCCGGGACAGGGTTACAATGAGCAGTTCTTC; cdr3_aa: CASTTPGQGYNEQFF
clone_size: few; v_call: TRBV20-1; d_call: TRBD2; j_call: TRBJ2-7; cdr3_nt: TGCAGTGCCCTTCCGGGACTAGCGGGGAGCTCCTACGAGCAGTACTTC; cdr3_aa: CSALPGLAGSSYEQYF
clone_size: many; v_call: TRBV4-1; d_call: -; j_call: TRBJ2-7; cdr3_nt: TGCGCCAGCAGCCAAGTGTCCGGGGACTACGAGCAGTACTTC; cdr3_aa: CASSQVSGDYEQYF
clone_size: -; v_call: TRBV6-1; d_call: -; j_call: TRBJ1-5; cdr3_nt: TGTGCCAGCAGACCTCACAGGGCCTATAGCAATCAGCCCCAGCATTTT; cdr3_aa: CASRPHRAYSNQPQHF
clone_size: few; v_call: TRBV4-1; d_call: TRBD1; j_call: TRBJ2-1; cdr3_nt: TGCGCCAGCAGCCAGGGACAGACCTACAATGAGCAGTTCTTC; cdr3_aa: CASSQGQTYNEQFF
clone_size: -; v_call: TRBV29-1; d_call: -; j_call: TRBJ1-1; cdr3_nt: TGCAGCGTGGGAGGAATGAACACTGAAGCTTTCTTT; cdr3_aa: CSVGGMNTEAFF
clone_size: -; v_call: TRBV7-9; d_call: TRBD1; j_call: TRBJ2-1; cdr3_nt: TGTGCCAGCAGCTCTGACAGGGAAAAGTTCTATGAGCAGTTCTTC; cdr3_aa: CASSSDREKFYEQFF
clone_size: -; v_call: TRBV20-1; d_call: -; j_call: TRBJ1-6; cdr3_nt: TGCAGTGCTTGGGGGGGGGGCGACCGCCTATCACCCCTCCACTTT; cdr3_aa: CSAWGGGDRLSPLHF
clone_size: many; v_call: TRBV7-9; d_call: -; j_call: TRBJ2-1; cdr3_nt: TGTGCCAGCAGCTTAGTAGGGGGGCGCTCCTACAATGAGCAGTTCTTC; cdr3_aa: CASSLVGGRSYNEQFF
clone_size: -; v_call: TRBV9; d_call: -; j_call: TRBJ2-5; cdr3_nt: TGTGCCAGCAGCGTAGGGTACAGCATCCAAGAGACCCAGTACTTC; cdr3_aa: CASSVGYSIQETQYF
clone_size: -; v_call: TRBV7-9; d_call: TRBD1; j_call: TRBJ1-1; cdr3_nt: TGTGCCAGCAGCGCGACAGGGGCGGTCACTGAAGCTTTCTTT; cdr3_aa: CASSATGAVTEAFF
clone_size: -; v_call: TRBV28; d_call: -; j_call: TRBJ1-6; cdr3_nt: TGTGCCAGCTGGGTGGGCGGCACTAGCTCCTATAATTCACCCCTCCACTTT; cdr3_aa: CASWVGGTSSYNSPLHF
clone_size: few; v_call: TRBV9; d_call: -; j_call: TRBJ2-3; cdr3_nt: TGTGCCAGCAGCTCTAACGGGGGCAGGTATACGCAGTATTTT; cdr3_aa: CASSSNGGRYTQYF
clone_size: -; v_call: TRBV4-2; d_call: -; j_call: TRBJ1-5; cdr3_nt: TGTGCCAGCAGCAGACAGACGGGGTATAGCAATCAGCCCCAGCATTTT; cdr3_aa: CASSRQTGYSNQPQHF
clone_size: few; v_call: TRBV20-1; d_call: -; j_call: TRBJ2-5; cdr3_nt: TGCAGTGCTAGAGATCAAGACAGGTGGCAAGAGACCCAGTACTTC; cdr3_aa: CSARDQDRWQETQYF
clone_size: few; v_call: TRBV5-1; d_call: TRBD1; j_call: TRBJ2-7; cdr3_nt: TGCGCCAGCAGCCCGAGAACCGGGACAGGTTACTACGAGCAGTACTTC; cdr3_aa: CASSPRTGTGYYEQYF
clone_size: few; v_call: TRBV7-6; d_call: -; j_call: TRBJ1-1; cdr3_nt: TGTGCCAGCAGCTTAGGGTCTTCCACTGAAGCTTTCTTT; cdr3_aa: CASSLGSSTEAFF
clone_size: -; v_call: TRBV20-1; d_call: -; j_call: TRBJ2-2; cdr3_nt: TGCAGTGCGGCAGACACCGGGGAGCTGTTTTTT; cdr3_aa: CSAADTGELFF